These 24 T cell receptor beta chains originate from one sample sequenced in a study of blood T cell repertoires in COVID-19. TCRdb's table, derived via immunoSEQ multiplex PCR, lists solely in-frame clones and lacks some. The repertoire holds around 300,000 clones, with roughly 89% as singletons. Sequenced input: PBMCs or T cells enriched from blood (not recorded which). The receptor set was obtained from a woman aged 25 to 39 who had recovered from COVID-19.

V usage is TRBV28 and J usage is TRBJ2-7; D is possibly TRBD2 (5 bases). Germline V lookup: CDR1 MDHEN, CDR2 SYDVKM. The CDR3 has 14 residues. The V gene lost 7 bases and the J gene lost 1 base, with 14 bases spanning the gap. The CDR3 DNA reads as TGTGCCAGCATCCAAGGGAGCAAATCCTACGAGCAGTACTTC. As protein: CASIQGSKSYEQYF.

The gene calls are TRBV28 and TRBJ2-5; 8 bases are a match to TRBD2. V shed 7 bases, J shed 4 bases, and the junction held 8 bases outside the gene matches. The CDR3 loop spans 14 amino acids. In germline, CDR1 is MDHEN, CDR2 SYDVKM. This CDR3 reads CASISGGAGETQYF. For the CDR3, the DNA is TGTGCCAGCATCTCGGGGGGGGCGGGAGAGACCCAGTACTTC.

The J gene is TRBJ2-5, the V gene TRBV5-6; 10 bases are shared with TRBD2. The CDR3 is 15 amino acids. V shed 2 bases, J shed 2 bases, and the junction held 3 bases outside the gene matches. Germline loops: CDR1 SGHDT, CDR2 YYEEEE. In DNA, the CDR3 is TGTGCCAGCAGCTTCGGGACTAGCGTACAAGAGACCCAGTACTTC. As protein: CASSFGTSVQETQYF.

Remarks on this clone: Germline is not matched at one junction end, which may reflect a read error. The rearrangement joins TRBV24-1 to TRBJ1-5; TRBD1 is a possible D gene (5 bases). CDR3 size: 16 residues. The germline V gene has CDR1 KGHDR and CDR2 SFDVKD. CDR3 nucleotides: TGTGCCACCAGTGATTTGGGGACTCAGGTATATCAACCCCAGCATTTT. It is translated as CATSDLGTQVYQPQHF.

The V and J genes are TRBV6-1 and TRBJ1-5; D possibly corresponds to TRBD1 (6 bases). This CDR3 spans 16 amino acids. The germline V and J ends were trimmed by 2 bases and 4 bases, with 15 bases remaining between them. Germline loops: CDR1 MNHNS, CDR2 SASEGT. DNA of the CDR3: TGTGCCAGCAGTGAAAGGGTGTCGACAGGTAATCAGCCCCAGCATTTT. The encoded protein is CASSERVSTGNQPQHF.

The chain couples TRBV11-3 to TRBJ2-1, with D possibly being TRBD2 (5 bases). CDR1 and CDR2 (germline): SGHNT, YENEEA. V was trimmed by 3 bases and J by 9 bases, leaving 9 bases between them. There are 12 residues in the CDR3. The CDR3 bases are TGTGCCAGCAGCTTGGTAGGGAGTGAGCAGTTCTTC. Encoded protein: CASSLVGSEQFF.

V is TRBV5-6 and J is TRBJ1-6; D uncertain. V lost 1 base to trimming and J lost 7 bases, with 6 bases between them. The CDR3 length is 13 residues. From germline, CDR1 is SGHDT and CDR2 YYEEEE. The CDR3 nucleotides are TGTGCCAGCAGCTTGTCTCGGAATTCACCCCTCCACTTT. Protein sequence: CASSLSRNSPLHF.

The gene calls are TRBV18 and TRBJ2-5; tentatively, D is TRBD2 (5 bases). V dropped 6 bases and J dropped 6 bases, with 20 bases sitting between them. This CDR3 spans 15 amino acids. The V gene's germline CDR1 is KGHSH and CDR2 LQKENI. CDR3 nucleotide sequence: TGTGCCAGCTCTCAAGGGAGCTCCCAAGGAAAGACCCAGTACTTC. Amino acids: CASSQGSSQGKTQYF.

The J gene is TRBJ2-5, the V gene TRBV10-3, with 8 nucleotides matching TRBD1. V dropped 3 bases and J dropped 5; count of bases not matched to a gene: 8. This CDR3 has 15 residues. CDR1 and CDR2 from the germline V gene are ENHRY and SYGVKD. The CDR3 loop is CAISDPRGLGETQYF. The CDR3 DNA reads as TGTGCCATCAGTGACCCCAGGGGGCTAGGGGAGACCCAGTACTTC.

This chain uses TRBV24-1 with TRBJ2-2, with 9 bases aligning to TRBD1. The V and J ends lost 4 bases and 3 bases, in that order; junction bases with no gene match: 8. The CDR3 totals 17 residues. The V gene's germline CDR1 is KGHDR and CDR2 SFDVKD. The CDR3 is CATSEPWRTGDTGELFF. The CDR3 coding sequence is TGTGCCACCAGTGAACCGTGGCGGACAGGGGACACCGGGGAGCTGTTTTTT.

The chain recombines TRBV18 with TRBJ2-7; D unclear. The CDR3 sequence is 15 residues long. Trimming removed 1 base from V and 0 bases from J, with 10 bases in between. CDR1 and CDR2 (germline): KGHSH, LQKENI. CDR3 DNA: TGTGCCAGCTCACCACTAAACCCCAGCTCCTACGAGCAGTACTTC. Translating gives CASSPLNPSSYEQYF.

This clone was counted only a few times. The chain uses TRBV2 and TRBJ1-6; 8 nucleotides agree with TRBD1. J gave up 5 bases and V 1 base, and 7 bases lay outside the gene matches. The CDR3 runs to 17 residues. Germline CDR1 SNHLY, CDR2 FYNNEI. CDR3 loop: CASSEGTGPLNNSPLHF. Written as DNA, the CDR3 is TGTGCCAGCAGTGAAGGGACAGGGCCCCTGAATAATTCACCCCTCCACTTT.

This clone was seen a handful of times. The V gene is TRBV5-1, the J gene TRBJ1-2, with a possible D match to TRBD1 (6 bases). Trimming took off 4 bases at V and 0 bases at J, with 28 bases between the two ends. This CDR3 is built from 20 residues. Germline assignment: CDR1 SGHRS and CDR2 YFSETQ. This chain's CDR3 is CASSPGRGDYDFTANYGYTF. CDR3 bases: TGCGCCAGCAGCCCGGGCAGGGGCGATTACGATTTTACAGCTAACTATGGCTACACCTTC.

The V gene is TRBV7-6, the J gene TRBJ2-7; 8 nucleotides align to TRBD1. Looked up from germline, CDR1 is SGHVS and CDR2 is FNYEAQ. J lost 2 bases, V lost 5 bases, and 5 bases had no gene match. The CDR3 has 14 amino acids. CDR3 in amino acids: CASSVGTGAYEQYF. The CDR3 DNA reads TGTGCCAGCAGCGTGGGGACAGGAGCCTACGAGCAGTACTTC. The full variable domain, its missing parts supplied by reference TRBV7-6 and TRBJ2-7, is GAGVSQSPRYKVTKRGQDVALRCDPISGHVSLYWYRQALGQGPEFLTYFNYEAQQDKSGLPNDRFSAERPEGSISTLTIQRTEQRDSAMYRCASSVGTGAYEQYFGPGTRLTVT.

V and J are TRBV28 and TRBJ1-5; no clear D gene. Trimming shortened V by 6 bases and J by 0 bases, and 9 bases separated the two germline ends. This CDR3 spans 14 amino acids. Per germline, CDR1 MDHEN and CDR2 SYDVKM. CDR3 sequence (DNA): TGTGCCAGCAGCTTGGTCAGTAGCAATCAGCCCCAGCATTTT. Translation: CASSLVSSNQPQHF.

This rearrangement joins TRBV7-2 to TRBJ2-3; weak D call: TRBD2 (5 bases). The CDR3 extends over 15 amino acids. V was cut by 1 base and J by 6 bases, with 14 bases left in between. Germline V gene data show CDR1 as SGHTA and CDR2 as FQGNSA. CDR3 coding DNA: TGTGCCAGCAGCTTAGTGAGCGGCAGGTGGGATACGCAGTATTTT. Translation gives CASSLVSGRWDTQYF.

The CDR3 DNA is TGTGCCAGCAGCCAAGGACTTGTTACCGGGGAGCTGTTTTTT. Its protein product is CASSQGLVTGELFF. The chain employs TRBV3-1 (or the pseudogene TRBV3-2) and TRBJ2-2; D remains unclear. In germline, CDR1 is LGHDT, CDR2 YNNKEL (reference sequence). The CDR3 consists of 14 residues. Deletions cut 1 base from V and 5 bases from J, with 8 bases between.

J is TRBJ2-7 and V is TRBV27; 9 bases agree with TRBD2. The CDR3 runs to 16 residues. Germline V lookup: CDR1 MNHEY, CDR2 SMNVEV (reference sequence). Trimming took 2 bases from V and 3 from J; bases not matched to a gene: 8. In DNA form, the CDR3 reads TGTGCCAGCAGTTTAAGGGCTAGCGGGAAGGGCTACGAGCAGTACTTC. It specifies CASSLRASGKGYEQYF.

The J gene is TRBJ2-2, the V gene TRBV18, with D unclear. Germline V gene sequence: CDR1 KGHSH, CDR2 LQKENI. This CDR3 has 19 residues. With 3 bases removed from V and 5 bases from J, the gap between germline ends came to 25 bases. CDR3 region: CASSPPLTPHLLLTGELFF. As DNA, the CDR3 is TGTGCCAGCTCACCCCCCTTAACACCACACCTACTACTGACCGGGGAGCTGTTTTTT.

The V and J genes are TRBV30 and TRBJ2-7, with 8 bases that match TRBD2. The V gene end was trimmed by 2 bases and the J gene end by 1 base; junction bases not matched to a gene: 7. Germline CDR1 and CDR2: GTSNPN and SVGIG (reference sequence). This CDR3 region has 15 residues. CDR3 in DNA: TGTGCCTGGAGTCGGGTAGCGGGACCATCCTACGAGCAGTACTTC. Its translation is CAWSRVAGPSYEQYF.

J is TRBJ2-3 and V is TRBV15, with D possibly TRBD1 on 6 matching bases. Deletions cut 6 bases from V and 4 bases from J, with 20 bases between. The CDR3 spans 16 residues. Germline-derived CDR1 and CDR2 are LNHNV and YYDKDF (reference sequence). In DNA form, the CDR3 reads TGTGCCACCAGATCTACAGGGCTCGAACGTCCAGATACGCAGTATTTT. This codes for CATRSTGLERPDTQYF. The full variable domain, with the rest looked up from reference TRBV15 and TRBJ2-3, is DAMVIQNPRYQVTQFGKPVTLSCSQTLNHNVMYWYQQKSSQAPKLLFHYYDKDFNNEADTPDNFQSRRPNTSFCFLDIRSPGLGDTAMYLCATRSTGLERPDTQYFGPGTRLTVL.

This clone was detected a few times. Other DNA sequences in this specimen translate into the identical CDR3. The chain recombines TRBV5-1 with TRBJ1-1; TRBD1 matches 8 bases. The germline V gene has CDR1 SGHRS and CDR2 YFSETQ. Unmatched junction bases numbered 2, after V lost 0 bases and J lost 4 bases. CDR3 size: 14 residues. CDR3 loop: CASSLGQGSTEAFF. CDR3 bases: TGCGCCAGCAGCTTGGGACAGGGGAGCACTGAAGCTTTCTTT.

The chain is built from TRBV7-2 and TRBJ1-1; D not certain. The CDR3 is 14 amino acids. In germline, CDR1 is SGHTA, CDR2 FQGNSA. The germline V and J ends were trimmed by 5 bases and 4 bases, with 14 bases remaining between them. The DNA of the CDR3 is TGTGCCAGCAGCGCCCTAGGAGAGGGCACTGAAGCTTTCTTT. It codes for CASSALGEGTEAFF.

V and J are TRBV12-3 or TRBV12-4 and TRBJ1-1, with 8 bases lining up with TRBD1. This CDR3 comprises 12 residues. V trimming: 5 bases; J trimming: 4 bases; junction bases outside the gene matches: 0. The CDR3 protein is CASSTGGTEAFF. In DNA form, the CDR3 reads TGTGCCAGCAGTACAGGGGGCACTGAAGCTTTCTTT.